This TCR beta chain emerged from a study of blood T cell repertoires in COVID-19. Study information: The origin of the acute and convalescent COVID-19 samples was the United States, Italy and Spain. T cells, B-cell-depleted T cells, or PBMCs provided the cDNA or gDNA that served as material.

In the original processing: Nucleated cell counts were estimated from reference gene primer amplification. Assay used: immunoSEQ multiplex PCR; TCRdb lists only in-frame clones, some missing. That table furnishes V, J and clone size, whereas the DNA furnished D and trimming. The table records under 200,000 clones, 70% to 90% of them present only once. CDR3 length equals 21 residues. V trimming: 5 bases; J trimming: 0 bases; junction bases outside the gene matches: 19. The chain has TRBV23-1 and TRBJ2-3; 11 nucleotides match TRBD2. TRBV23-1 belongs to the ORF category, with a function that is uncertain. The TCR was taken from a woman aged 70-85 years with acute or convalescent COVID-19. Source material: peripheral blood. Here the CDR3 reads CASSYYRMTSGIQPSTDTQYF. Here the CDR3 DNA reads TGCGCCAGCAGTTACTACAGGATGACTAGCGGGATACAGCCCAGCACAGATACGCAGTATTTT.